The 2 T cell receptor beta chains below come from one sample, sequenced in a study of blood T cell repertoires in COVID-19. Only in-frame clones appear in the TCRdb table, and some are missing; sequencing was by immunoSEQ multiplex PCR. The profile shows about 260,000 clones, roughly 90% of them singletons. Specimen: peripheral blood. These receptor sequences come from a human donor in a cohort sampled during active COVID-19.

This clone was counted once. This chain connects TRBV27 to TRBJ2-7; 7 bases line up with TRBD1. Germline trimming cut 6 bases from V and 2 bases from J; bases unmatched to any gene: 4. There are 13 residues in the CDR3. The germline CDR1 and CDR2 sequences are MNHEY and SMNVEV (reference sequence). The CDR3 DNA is TGTGCCAGCAGACCGGGACAGACCTACGAGCAGTACTTC. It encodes CASRPGQTYEQYF.

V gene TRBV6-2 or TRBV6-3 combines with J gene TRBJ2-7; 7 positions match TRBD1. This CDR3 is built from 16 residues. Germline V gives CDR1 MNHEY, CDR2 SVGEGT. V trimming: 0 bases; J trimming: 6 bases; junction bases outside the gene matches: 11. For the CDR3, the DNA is TGTGCCAGCAGTTACTCCAGAGGGGGCGCGAGGCCCGAGCAGTACTTC. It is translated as CASSYSRGGARPEQYF.